This T cell receptor (beta chain) was found in a study of beta chain features in type 1 diabetes. Reverse transcribing all isolated RNA meant expressed TCRB transcripts were sequenced. Profiled with immunoSEQ multiplex PCR; TCRdb holds only in-frame clones, not every one. Of about 40,000 clones listed, around 60% are singletons. V shed 5 bases, J shed 1 base, and the junction held 5 bases outside the gene matches. Germline V gene sequence: CDR1 MDHEN, CDR2 SYDVKM. The CDR3 runs 14 residues. Sequencing was performed on Tregs from blood. The receptor's source is a woman in her thirties in good health. The chain carries TRBV28 and TRBJ2-7; 7 positions agree with TRBD2. The CDR3 here is CASSTSVRSYEQYF. The CDR3 DNA reads TGTGCCAGCAGTACTAGCGTTAGATCCTACGAGCAGTACTTC.